This entry lists 3 T cell receptor beta chains sequenced from one sample in a study of T cell clonality in common variable immunodeficiency. Assay used: immunoSEQ multiplex PCR; TCRdb lists only in-frame clones, some missing. The sample presents under 45,000 clones, none singletons. Sequences were obtained from peripheral blood mononuclear cells. Every receptor here comes from a person aged 18 to 70 in good health.

This clone was counted ten times or more. The read comes to an end 3 residues before the CDR3 does, leaving the germline J gene to fill in the end. The genes are TRBV7-3 and TRBJ2-5, with D maybe TRBD2 (7 bases). Between the trimmed V and J ends, which lost 0 bases and 2 bases, there was a span of 16 bases. Germline V lookup: CDR1 SGHTA, CDR2 FQGTGA. CDR3 length: 17 amino acids. CDR3 DNA, as far as it was read: TGTGCCAGCAGCTTAACGGGGGGCGCGGGGGTACAAGAGACC. As protein: CASSLTGGAGVQET. The full CDR3 sequence reads CASSLTGGAGVQETQYF.

This clone was seen at least ten times. Sequencing ends 3 residues short of the CDR3 end; the germline J gene provides the rest. The genes are TRBV28 and TRBJ2-1, with 8 nucleotides matching TRBD2. The ends lost 6 bases at V and 5 bases at J; junction bases unmatched: 12. Germline CDR1 reads MDHEN; CDR2 reads SYDVKM. The CDR3 loop spans 16 amino acids. The part of the CDR3 DNA that was read is TGTGCCAGCAGCTCAGGTCGCGCGGGAGGCCACAATGAG. Translating gives CASSSGRAGGHNE. Given in full, the CDR3 is CASSSGRAGGHNEQFF.

Many counts were recorded for this clone. The read ends 3 residues shy of where the CDR3 ends; the end is completed using the germline J gene. The chain combines TRBV5-1 with TRBJ1-4; tentatively, D is TRBD1 (5 bases). There are 14 residues in the CDR3. CDR1 is SGHRS, CDR2 YFSETQ, per germline. The CDR3 sequence: CASSQSGPMRKLFF. Partial CDR3 DNA: TGCGCCAGCAGCCAGTCAGGGCCGATGAGGAAA.